This record concerns one T cell receptor beta chain sequence. Its antigen is undetermined. Between the trimmed V and J ends, which lost 1 base and 5 bases, there was a span of 24 bases. The germline V gene has CDR1 SGDLS and CDR2 YYNGEE. The CDR3 sequence is 18 residues long. Sequencing was performed with immunoSEQ multiplex PCR; in TCRdb, only in-frame clones are kept and a portion is missing. Seen here are around 60,000 clones, roughly three quarters observed once, and the top ten hold around 2.7%. Sequencing was preceded by expansion of antigen-specific CD4+ T cells with viral peptide pools in the ViraFEST assay. Culturing for about 9 days preceded CD4+ T cell isolation. The healthy vaccine recipients, who had no prior SARS-CoV-2 infection, showed negative nucleocapsid antibodies. Under 2.5 million PBMC were placed in each well, which was supplemented with about 10 IU/ml IL-2 and around 9.9 ug/ml peptides. Fresh IL-2-containing medium replaced half the medium on days 3 and 7.

This sample is part of a study of vaccination effects on CD4 cells after COVID-19. Study-level points and caveats: The study enrolled few convalescent patients and sampled no early post-infection timepoints. After vaccination, at late timepoints, clones induced by infection and by vaccine contracted markedly.

The sample was CD4+ T cells from PBMCs cultured with HCoV-NL63 spike peptides, taken before COVID-19 vaccination. This chain uses TRBV9 with TRBJ1-1; weak D call: TRBD1 (6 bases). The receptor comes from a human donor who received a COVID-19 vaccine. The CDR3 reads CASSVTGSGPGVQTEAFF. In DNA form, the CDR3 reads TGTGCCAGCAGCGTAACAGGGTCGGGGCCAGGGGTACAAACTGAAGCTTTCTTT.